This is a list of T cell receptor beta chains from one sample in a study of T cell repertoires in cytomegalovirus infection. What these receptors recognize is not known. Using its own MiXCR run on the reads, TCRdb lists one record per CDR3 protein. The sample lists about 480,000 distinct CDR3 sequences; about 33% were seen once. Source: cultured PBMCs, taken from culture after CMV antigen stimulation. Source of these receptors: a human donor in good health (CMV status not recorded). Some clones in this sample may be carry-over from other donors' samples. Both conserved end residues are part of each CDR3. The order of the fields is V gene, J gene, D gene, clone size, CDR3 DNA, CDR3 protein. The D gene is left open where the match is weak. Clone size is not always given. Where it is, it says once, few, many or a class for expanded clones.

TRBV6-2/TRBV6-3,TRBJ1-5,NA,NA,TGTGCCAGCAGTTACAGGTCAGGAGATAGTAATCAGCCCCAGCATTTT,CASSYRSGDSNQPQHF
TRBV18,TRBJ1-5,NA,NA,TGTGCCAGCTCACCTGGAGAGCGTGGGCGGAATCAGCCCCAGCATTTT,CASSPGERGRNQPQHF
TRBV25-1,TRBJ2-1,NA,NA,TGTGCCAGCAGTGCAGGGGCCGTTAGTGAGCAGTTCTTC,CASSAGAVSEQFF
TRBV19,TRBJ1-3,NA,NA,TGTGCCAGTAGTACAACAGGGCTTTCTGGAAACACCATATATTTT,CASSTTGLSGNTIYF
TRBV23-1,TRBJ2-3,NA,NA,TGCGCCAGCACCCGGGACTTTGGGGGAACAGATACGCAGTATTTT,CASTRDFGGTDTQYF
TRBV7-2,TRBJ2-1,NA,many,TGTGCCAGCAGCTTAGAACTAGACTCCTACAATGAGCAGTTCTTC,CASSLELDSYNEQFF
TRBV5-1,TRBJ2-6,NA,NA,TGCGCCAGCAGCTTGGAAAGGGCCGGGGCCAACGTCCTGACTTTC,CASSLERAGANVLTF
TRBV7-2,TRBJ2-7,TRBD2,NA,TGTGCCAGCAGCTTAGGGGTAGCGGGAACCACCTACGAGCAGTACTTC,CASSLGVAGTTYEQYF
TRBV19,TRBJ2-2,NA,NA,TGTGCCAGTAGCGGGCGATTCGCGAACACCGGGGAGCTGTTTTTT,CASSGRFANTGELFF
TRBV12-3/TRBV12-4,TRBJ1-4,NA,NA,TGTGCCAGCAGCCGCGACAGATTGGGGGAAAAACTGTTTTTT,CASSRDRLGEKLFF
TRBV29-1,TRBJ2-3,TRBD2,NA,TGCAGCGTTGTAGGGACTAGCGGGGGCACAGATACGCAGTATTTT,CSVVGTSGGTDTQYF
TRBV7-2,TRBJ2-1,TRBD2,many,TGTGCCAGCAGCCAAGGGCGGGCGGGAGGAGGGAATGAGCAGTTCTTC,CASSQGRAGGGNEQFF
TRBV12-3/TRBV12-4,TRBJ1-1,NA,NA,TGTGCCAGCACCATCAGGGTCGGGAACACTGAAGCTTTCTTT,CASTIRVGNTEAFF
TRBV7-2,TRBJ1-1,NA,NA,TGTGCCAGCAGCTCCGTATTGACAATGGAAGCTTTCTTT,CASSSVLTMEAFF
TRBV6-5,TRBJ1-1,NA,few,TGTGCCAGCAGTTACGGGCAGGGGTTTAGGACTGAAGCTTTCTTT,CASSYGQGFRTEAFF
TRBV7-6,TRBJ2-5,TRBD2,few,TGTGCCAGCAGCCCAGGACTAGCGGGAGTGTGGGAGACCCAGTACTTC,CASSPGLAGVWETQYF
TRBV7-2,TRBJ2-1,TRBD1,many,TGTGCCAGCAGCCGGGACAGGGGCGGCGATGAGCAGTTCTTC,CASSRDRGGDEQFF
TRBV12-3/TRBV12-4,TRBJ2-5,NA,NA,TGTGCCAGCAGTTTTCTAATCGAGACCCAGTACTTC,CASSFLIETQYF
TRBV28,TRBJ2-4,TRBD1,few,TGTGCCAGCAGCTTACCCACGCCAGGGGGCACAAACATTCAGTACTTC,CASSLPTPGGTNIQYF
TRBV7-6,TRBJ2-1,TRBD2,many,TGTGCCAGCAGCTTAAGGACTAGCGGTAACAATGAGCAGTTCTTC,CASSLRTSGNNEQFF
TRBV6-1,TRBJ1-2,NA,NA,TGTGCCAGCAGCATCGAACTAACCCAACAGGGAGACTATGGCTACACCTTC,CASSIELTQQGDYGYTF
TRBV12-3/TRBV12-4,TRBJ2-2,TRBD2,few,TGTGCCAGCCTCGCAGGACCCCCAGCGGGAGGGAACACCGGGGAGCTGTTTTTT,CASLAGPPAGGNTGELFF
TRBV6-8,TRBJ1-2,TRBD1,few,TGTGCCAGCAGTTATGATTATCCGGGACAGGGGGGCTATGGCTACACCTTC,CASSYDYPGQGGYGYTF
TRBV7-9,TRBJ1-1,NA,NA,TGTGCCAGCAGCGCCAGGGATCCTGACCCGAACACTGAAGCTTTCTTT,CASSARDPDPNTEAFF
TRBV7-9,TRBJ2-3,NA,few,TGTGCCAGCAGCTTCAGGGAGGCAGATACGCAGTATTTT,CASSFREADTQYF
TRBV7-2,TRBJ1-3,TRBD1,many,TGTGCCAGCAGCGCCCGGGACAGGTACTCTGGAAACACCATATATTTT,CASSARDRYSGNTIYF
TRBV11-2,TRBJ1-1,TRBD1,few,TGTGCCAGCAGCTTAGAGGGACAGGCGAACACTGAAGCTTTCTTT,CASSLEGQANTEAFF
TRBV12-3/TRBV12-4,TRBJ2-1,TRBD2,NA,TGTGCCAGCACCCCGACTAGCGGGAGTGCGGATGAGCAGTTCTTC,CASTPTSGSADEQFF
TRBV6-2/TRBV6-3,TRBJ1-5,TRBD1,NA,TGTGCCAGCAGTTCTCAGGGGGCAGGACAGCCCCAGCATTTT,CASSSQGAGQPQHF
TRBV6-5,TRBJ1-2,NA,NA,TGTGCCAGCAGCATCACTGGGGTTGGCTACACCTTC,CASSITGVGYTF
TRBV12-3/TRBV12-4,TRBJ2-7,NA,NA,TGTGCCAGCAGTTTAAGGGTGAGCAACGAGCAGTACTTC,CASSLRVSNEQYF
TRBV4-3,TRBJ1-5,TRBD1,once,TGCGCCAGCAGCCAAGATAGGACAGGGAGAGATCAGCCCCAGCATTTT,CASSQDRTGRDQPQHF
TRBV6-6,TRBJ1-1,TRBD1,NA,TGTGCCAGCTCTGGGGCGGACAGGGGAGGCACTGAAGCTTTCTTT,CASSGADRGGTEAFF
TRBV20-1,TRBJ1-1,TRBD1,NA,TGCAGTGCTAGTACCAGGGGGCGATTAGGTGAAGCTTTCTTT,CSASTRGRLGEAFF
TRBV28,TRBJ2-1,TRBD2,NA,TGTGCCAGCAGTTTCTTGACTAGCGCCAATGAGCAGTTCTTC,CASSFLTSANEQFF
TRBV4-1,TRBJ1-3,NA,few,TGCGCCAGCAGCCAAGTGGGTGTTTCTGGAAACACCATATATTTT,CASSQVGVSGNTIYF
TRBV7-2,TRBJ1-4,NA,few,TGTGCCAGCAGCCTACAGGGAACTAATGAAAAACTGTTTTTT,CASSLQGTNEKLFF
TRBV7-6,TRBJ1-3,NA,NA,TGTGCCAGCGGGAGGACAGACTCTGGAAACACCATATATTTT,CASGRTDSGNTIYF
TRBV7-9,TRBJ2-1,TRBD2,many,TGTGCCAGCAGCAGTAGCGGGAACAGCTGGGGTGAGCAGTTCTTC,CASSSSGNSWGEQFF
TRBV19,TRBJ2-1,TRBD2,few,TGTGCCAGTAGGTTAGACGGGACTAGGGGGAACGGAGAGCAGTTCTTC,CASRLDGTRGNGEQFF
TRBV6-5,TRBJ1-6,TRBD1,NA,TGTGCCAGCAGTGCACAGGGGTATAATTCACCCCTCCACTTT,CASSAQGYNSPLHF
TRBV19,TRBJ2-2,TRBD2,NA,TGTGCCAGTAGTATGAGCCTGACTAGCGGGCTTACCGGGGAGCTGTTTTTT,CASSMSLTSGLTGELFF
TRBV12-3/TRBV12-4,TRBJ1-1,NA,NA,TGTGCCAGCAGTTTTTCGGGTTACGGCACTGAAGCTTTCTTT,CASSFSGYGTEAFF
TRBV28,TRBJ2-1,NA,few,TGTGCCAGCAGTTTTCTAGCTGCTTACAATGAGCAGTTCTTC,CASSFLAAYNEQFF
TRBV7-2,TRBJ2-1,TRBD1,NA,TGTGCCAGCAGCAACAGACAGGGCAACAATGAGCAGTTCTTC,CASSNRQGNNEQFF
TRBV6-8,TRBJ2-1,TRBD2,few,TGTGCCAGCAGTTACGAGGGAGGGTCGAATGAGCAGTTCTTC,CASSYEGGSNEQFF
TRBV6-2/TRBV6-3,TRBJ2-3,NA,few,TGTGCCAGCAGTTACTCGAGCTTCGGGGTGGATACGCAGTATTTT,CASSYSSFGVDTQYF
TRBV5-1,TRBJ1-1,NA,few,TGCGCCAGCAGCTTGGGCGGCAGTTGGACTGAAGCTTTCTTT,CASSLGGSWTEAFF
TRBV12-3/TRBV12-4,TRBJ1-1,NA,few,TGTGCCAGCAGTTTAGGAACGGTTGAAGCTTTCTTT,CASSLGTVEAFF
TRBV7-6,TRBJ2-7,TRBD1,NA,TGTGCCAGCAGCCACTGGGACAGGGAGACATACGAGCAGTACTTC,CASSHWDRETYEQYF
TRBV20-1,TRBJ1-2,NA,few,TGCAGTGCTCGGACGGCCAATGGCTACACCTTC,CSARTANGYTF
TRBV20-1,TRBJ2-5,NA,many,TGCAGTGCTAGAGATGGTCGACGGGTCTCACAAGAGACCCAGTACTTC,CSARDGRRVSQETQYF
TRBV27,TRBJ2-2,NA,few,TGTGCCAGCAGTGTAGTATTTGGGAGTCGCGGGGAGCTGTTTTTT,CASSVVFGSRGELFF
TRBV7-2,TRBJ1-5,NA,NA,TGTGCCAGCAGCTCGCAGGGTCATCAGCCCCAGCATTTT,CASSSQGHQPQHF
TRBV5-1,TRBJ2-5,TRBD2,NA,TGCGCCAGCAGCTTGGGACTAGCTTGGGAAGAGACCCAGTACTTC,CASSLGLAWEETQYF
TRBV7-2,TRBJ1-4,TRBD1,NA,TGTGCCAGCAGCCCAACAGGGGGCAGGTCTAATGAAAAACTGTTTTTT,CASSPTGGRSNEKLFF
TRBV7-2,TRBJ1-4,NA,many,TGTGCCAGCAGCTTAGCCGGGGGAACTAATGAAAAACTGTTTTTT,CASSLAGGTNEKLFF